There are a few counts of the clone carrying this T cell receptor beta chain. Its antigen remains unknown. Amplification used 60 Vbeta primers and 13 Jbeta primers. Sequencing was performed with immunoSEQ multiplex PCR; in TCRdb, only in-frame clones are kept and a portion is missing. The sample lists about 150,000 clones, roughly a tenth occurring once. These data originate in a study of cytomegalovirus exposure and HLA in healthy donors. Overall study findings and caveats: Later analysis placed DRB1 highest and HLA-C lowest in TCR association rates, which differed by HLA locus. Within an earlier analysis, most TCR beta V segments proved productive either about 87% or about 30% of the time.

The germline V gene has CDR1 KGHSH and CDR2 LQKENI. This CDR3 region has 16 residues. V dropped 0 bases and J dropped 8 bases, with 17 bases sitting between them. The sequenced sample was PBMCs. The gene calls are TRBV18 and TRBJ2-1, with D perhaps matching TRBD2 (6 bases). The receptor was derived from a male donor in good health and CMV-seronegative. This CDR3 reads CASSPPAGSIRYEQFF. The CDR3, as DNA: TGTGCCAGCTCACCACCGGCCGGGAGCATCAGGTATGAGCAGTTCTTC.